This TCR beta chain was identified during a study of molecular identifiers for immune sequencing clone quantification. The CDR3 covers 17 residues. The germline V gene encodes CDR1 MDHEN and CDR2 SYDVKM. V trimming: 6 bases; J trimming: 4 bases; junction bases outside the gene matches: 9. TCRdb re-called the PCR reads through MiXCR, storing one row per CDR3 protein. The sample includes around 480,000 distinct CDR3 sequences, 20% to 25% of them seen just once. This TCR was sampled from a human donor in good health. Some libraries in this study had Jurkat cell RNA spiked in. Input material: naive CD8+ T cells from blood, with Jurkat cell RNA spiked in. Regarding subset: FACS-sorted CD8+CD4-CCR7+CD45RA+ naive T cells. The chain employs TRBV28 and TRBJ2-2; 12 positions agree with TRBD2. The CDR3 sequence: CASSSSGRAPGTGELFF. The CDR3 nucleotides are TGTGCCAGCAGCTCTAGCGGGAGGGCCCCGGGCACCGGGGAGCTGTTTTTT.